These T cell receptor beta chains were read from a single sample in a study of shared clonotypes between healthy human individuals. Some clones are missing from TCRdb's copy, which holds only in-frame ones; the method was immunoSEQ multiplex PCR. The data contain some 2,100,000 clones, roughly 91% of them seen just once; the ten biggest clones take up roughly 1.7%. The sequencing input was naive CD8+ T cells from PBMCs. The receptor source for this set is a young man in good health. Some clones in this sample may be carry-over from other donors' samples. Each CDR3 is given with its conserved first and last residue. Each record gives: J gene, D gene, clone size, V gene, CDR3 protein, CDR3 DNA. D genes are given only for firm matches. Not every row has a clone size; where given, it reads once, few, many or a size class.

>TRBJ2-7|TRBD2|NA|TRBV28
CASSLRGGVYEQYF
TGTGCCAGCAGTTTGCGGGGAGGGGTCTACGAGCAGTACTTC
>TRBJ2-7|TRBD2|NA|TRBV4-1
CASSSSGRALGEQYF
TGCGCCAGCAGCTCTAGCGGGAGGGCCCTTGGCGAGCAGTACTTC
>TRBJ2-7|NA|NA|TRBV27
CASSPLPSLEVYEQYF
TGTGCCAGCAGTCCCCTACCTTCCTTGGAAGTCTACGAGCAGTACTTC
>TRBJ1-2|NA|NA|TRBV19
CASSIKGSVYGYTF
TGTGCCAGTAGTATTAAGGGCAGTGTCTATGGCTACACCTTC
>TRBJ2-1|NA|NA|TRBV25-1
CASSVGGGNEQFF
TGTGCCAGCAGTGTAGGTGGGGGCAATGAGCAGTTCTTC
>TRBJ1-1|TRBD1|once|TRBV27
CASSLGQGPTEAFF
TGTGCCAGCAGTTTGGGACAGGGTCCCACTGAAGCTTTCTTT
>TRBJ2-1|NA|NA|TRBV4-3
CASSQDSLAATAEQFF
TGCGCCAGCAGCCAAGATTCGCTAGCAGCCACGGCGGAGCAGTTCTTC
>TRBJ1-1|NA|NA|TRBV7-3
CASSLTFGTEAFF
TGTGCCAGCAGCTTAACGTTTGGCACTGAAGCTTTCTTT
>TRBJ2-1|TRBD2|NA|TRBV10-2
CASSEPGLAVLSSYNEQFF
TGCGCCAGCAGTGAACCGGGACTAGCGGTCCTTAGCTCCTACAATGAGCAGTTCTTC
>TRBJ2-1|TRBD2|NA|TRBV28
CASRLMFEGLAAPGSYNEQFF
TGTGCCAGCAGACTTATGTTTGAGGGACTAGCGGCGCCAGGGTCCTACAATGAGCAGTTCTTC
>TRBJ1-5|NA|few|TRBV19
CASSIGGVSNQPQHF
TGTGCCAGTAGTATCGGAGGCGTGAGCAATCAGCCCCAGCATTTT
>TRBJ2-3|TRBD2|NA|TRBV4-2
CASSQVPLAGGIDTQYF
TGTGCCAGCAGCCAAGTTCCACTAGCGGGAGGTATAGATACGCAGTATTTT
>TRBJ2-3|NA|NA|TRBV9
CASSVELATDTQYF
TGTGCCAGCAGCGTAGAGTTGGCCACAGATACGCAGTATTTT
>TRBJ2-5|NA|NA|TRBV6-1
CASSEPPTEQETQYF
TGTGCCAGCAGTGAACCTCCTACAGAACAAGAGACCCAGTACTTC